The 26 T cell receptor beta chains in this list originate from one sample, sequenced in a study of neurological immune-mediated disorders. TCRdb called the 5' RACE reads again in MiXCR, with one record for every CDR3 protein. This sample has some 48,000 distinct CDR3 sequences, with under 13% found just once. Sequenced input: PBMCs. These receptors originate from a woman in her thirties or forties with HTLV-1-associated myelopathy (HAM/TSP).

This clonotype was observed many times. The chain joins TRBV12-3 or TRBV12-4 to TRBJ2-6; D is unclear. This CDR3 spans 16 amino acids. With 5 bases removed from V and 0 bases from J, the gap between germline ends came to 11 bases. This CDR3 reads CASSGRYISGANVLTF. Written as DNA, the CDR3 is TGTGCCAGCAGTGGCAGATATATCTCTGGGGCCAACGTCCTGACTTTC.

At least ten counts were recorded for this clonotype. The chain links TRBV12-3 or TRBV12-4 to TRBJ2-1; D may be TRBD1 (6 bases). CDR3 length: 12 residues. V was shortened by 6 bases and J by 9 bases, with 12 bases between the two germline ends. CDR3 DNA: TGTGCCAGCAGAACCGGGACAAGTGAGCAGTTCTTC. It is translated as CASRTGTSEQFF.

This clonotype has at least ten counts. V and J are TRBV4-3 and TRBJ1-3; D not certain. V lost 0 bases, J lost 0 bases, and 12 bases lay in between. CDR3 size: 17 residues. Germline V gene data show CDR1 as LGHNA and CDR2 as YSLEER. CDR3 sequence (DNA): TGCGCCAGCAGCCAAGATCAGAGACGCTACTCTGGAAACACCATATATTTT. Translating it yields CASSQDQRRYSGNTIYF.

This clonotype appeared many times. V is TRBV9 and J is TRBJ2-2; D unresolved. V was pared by 0 bases and J by 3 bases, with 3 bases between. In germline, CDR1 is SGDLS, CDR2 YYNGEE. The CDR3 extends over 13 amino acids. The CDR3 sequence is CASSVAHTGELFF. The CDR3 coding sequence is TGTGCCAGCAGCGTAGCTCACACCGGGGAGCTGTTTTTT.

At least ten counts were recorded for this clonotype. The chain carries TRBV5-1 and TRBJ2-1, with 11 bases aligning to TRBD2. Losses at the gene ends were 5 bases for V and 3 bases for J; bases not matched to a gene: 10. Germline V gene data show CDR1 as SGHRS and CDR2 as YFSETQ. The CDR3 is made up of 17 amino acids. CDR3 sequence (DNA): TGCGCCAGCAGTGCCGGGGGGACTAGCGGTTACTACAATGAGCAGTTCTTC. Translating gives CASSAGGTSGYYNEQFF.

This clonotype was detected many times. V and J are TRBV29-1 and TRBJ2-6; D remains ambiguous. Germline V lookup: CDR1 SQVTM, CDR2 ANQGSEA. This CDR3 is built from 14 residues. V dropped 5 bases and J dropped 2 bases, with 10 bases sitting between them. The DNA for the CDR3 is TGCAGCGTTCGCAAGGGTCCTGGGGCCAACGTCCTGACTTTC. It yields the protein CSVRKGPGANVLTF.

Concerning this clonotype itself: This may be a read error, as it is one base from a much larger clone. The rearrangement joins TRBV28 to TRBJ2-3, with 8 bases lining up with TRBD2. The germline V gene encodes CDR1 MDHEN and CDR2 SYDVKM. V gave up 2 bases and J gave up 8 bases; unmatched junction bases: 12. CDR3 size: 16 residues. The CDR3 loop is CASSLDGGASARTQYF. CDR3 DNA sequence: TGTGCCAGCAGTTTAGACGGGGGGGCCTCCGCGCGTACGCAGTATTTT.

This clonotype was found a few times. The genes are TRBV4-3 and TRBJ2-7; D gene unclear. CDR1 and CDR2 from the germline V gene are LGHNA and YSLEER. The CDR3 extends over 14 amino acids. V was cut by 3 bases and J by 4 bases, with 13 bases left in between. The chain's CDR3 is CASSQTSGGYEQYF. The CDR3 coding sequence is TGCGCCAGCAGCCAGACGTCTGGTGGTTACGAGCAGTACTTC.

This clonotype was seen just once. The junction departs from the called germline gene at one end, perhaps through a read error. V and J are TRBV7-9 and TRBJ2-1; 8 bases line up with TRBD2. From germline, CDR1 is SEHNR and CDR2 FQNEAQ (reference sequence). The CDR3 extends over 15 amino acids. CDR3: CASIPYVSGANEQFF. The DNA of the CDR3 is TGTGCCAGCATCCCGTATGTTAGCGGGGCAAATGAGCAGTTCTTT.

The sample holds many counts of this clonotype. This chain joins TRBV4-3 and TRBJ1-6; no clear D. Trimming stripped 0 bases from V and 7 bases from J, with 7 bases between. This CDR3 spans 14 amino acids. Germline lookup yields CDR1 LGHNA and CDR2 YSLEER. CDR3 in amino acids: CASSQERENSPLHF. The CDR3 nucleotides are TGCGCCAGCAGCCAAGAAAGGGAAAATTCACCCCTCCACTTT.

The rearrangement joins TRBV7-9 to TRBJ1-1; D possibly corresponds to TRBD1 (5 bases). The length of the CDR3 is 13 residues. Trimming left V 5 bases short and J 4 bases short, with 11 bases between. Germline CDR1 SEHNR, CDR2 FQNEAQ (reference sequence). This chain's CDR3 is CASSPQGGTEAFF. As DNA, the CDR3 is TGTGCCAGCAGCCCTCAGGGTGGCACTGAAGCTTTCTTT.

This clonotype was counted many times. This chain uses TRBV6-6 with TRBJ2-7; 7 nucleotides line up with TRBD1. The CDR3 is made up of 14 amino acids. Germline assignment: CDR1 MNHNY and CDR2 SVGAGI (reference sequence). CDR3 sequence (DNA): TGTGCCAGCAGTTACTCGGTCCAGGACAGGCCCCATTTGGTC. Translated, it gives CASSYSVQDRPHLV.

The CDR3 here is CASSPIGTGLAYEQYF. The CDR3 DNA sequence: TGTGCCAGCTCACCTATCGGGACAGGGCTTGCCTACGAGCAGTACTTC. The chain carries TRBV18 and TRBJ2-7; TRBD1 matches at 9 bases. The CDR3 has 16 amino acids. Germline V gene data show CDR1 as KGHSH and CDR2 as LQKENI. Trimming cost V 3 bases and J 2 bases; bases outside gene matches: 8. The full variable domain, with the rest looked up from reference TRBV18 and TRBJ2-7, is NAGVMQNPRHLVRRRGQEARLRCSPMKGHSHVYWYRQLPEEGLKFMVYLQKENIIDESGMPKERFSAEFPKEGPSILRIQQVVRGDSAAYFCASSPIGTGLAYEQYFGPGTRLTVT.

This clonotype was counted many times. The V call is TRBV6-2 or TRBV6-3, the J call TRBJ1-5; D might be TRBD1 (5 bases). V was pared by 0 bases and J by 3 bases, with 18 bases between. The length of the CDR3 is 18 residues. Germline lookup yields CDR1 MNHEY and CDR2 SVGEGT. CDR3 coding DNA: TGTGCCAGCAGTTACTCGAGGGGTGCACCAGAGTACAATCAGCCCCAGCATTTT. This sequence encodes CASSYSRGAPEYNQPQHF.

Many counts were recorded for this clonotype. V and J are TRBV12-3 or TRBV12-4 and TRBJ1-1; tentative D call: TRBD1 (6 bases). Between the trimmed V and J ends, which lost 6 bases and 4 bases, there was a span of 12 bases. The CDR3 sequence is 13 residues long. CDR3 bases: TGTGCCAGCAGAAAACAGGGCAGCACTGAAGCTTTCTTT. Translating it yields CASRKQGSTEAFF.

Ten or more counts support this clonotype. This chain joins TRBV10-3 and TRBJ2-2; D possibly corresponds to TRBD1 (5 bases). This CDR3 has 14 amino acids. Germline V gene data show CDR1 as ENHRY and CDR2 as SYGVKD. The V end was cut by 3 bases, the J end by 1 base, with 6 bases between. CDR3 in amino acids: CAISEDRNTGELFF. CDR3 coding DNA: TGTGCCATCAGTGAAGACAGGAACACCGGGGAGCTGTTTTTT.

This clonotype has at least ten counts. DNA of the CDR3: TGCAGTGCATTAGGGGGCGCCGCCCTACAGATCAATGAGCAGTTCTTC. This translates into CSALGGAALQINEQFF. This chain links TRBV20-1 with TRBJ2-1; 7 positions match TRBD1. The J segment lost 6 bases and the V segment lost 6 bases, leaving 17 bases of the junction unmatched. Germline V CDR1 and CDR2: DFQATT, SNEGSKA (reference sequence). This CDR3 is built from 16 residues.

There are many counts of this clonotype. The V call is TRBV27, the J call TRBJ1-5; TRBD1 might be the D (5 bases). Trimming left V 3 bases short and J 1 base short, with 7 bases between. The germline CDR1 and CDR2 sequences are MNHEY and SMNVEV (reference sequence). The CDR3 has 14 amino acids. The CDR3 sequence is CASSLGGSNQPQHF. CDR3 nucleotides: TGTGCCAGCAGTTTGGGGGGAAGCAATCAGCCCCAGCATTTT.

In its sample, this clonotype was seen many times. The V and J genes are TRBV4-2 and TRBJ2-7; tentatively, D is TRBD1 (5 bases). This CDR3 is built from 13 residues. Trimming cost V 3 bases and J 5 bases, with 11 bases left between them. Per germline, CDR1 LGHNA and CDR2 YNFKEQ. CDR3 loop: CASSHSDSHEQYF. CDR3 in DNA: TGTGCCAGCAGCCACAGCGACAGTCACGAGCAGTACTTC.

This clonotype was counted a few times. V gene TRBV7-9 combines with J gene TRBJ1-1; no reliable D call. V was pared by 1 base and J by 2 bases, with 20 bases between. Germline values: CDR1 SEHNR, CDR2 FQNEAQ (reference sequence). The CDR3 is 18 amino acids. This CDR3 is CASSLDWVALLENTEAFF. The CDR3, as DNA: TGTGCCAGCAGCTTAGATTGGGTGGCCCTCCTGGAAAACACTGAAGCTTTCTTT.

This clonotype was detected ten times or more. The chain links TRBV20-1 to TRBJ2-3; D gene ambiguous. This CDR3 comprises 13 residues. Germline CDR1 DFQATT, CDR2 SNEGSKA (reference sequence). Trimming left V 3 bases short and J 3 bases short, with 10 bases between. CDR3 loop: CSASSLETDTQYF. In DNA form, the CDR3 reads TGCAGTGCTAGTTCGCTAGAGACAGATACGCAGTATTTT.

As concerns this clonotype: A read error is likely, as this CDR3 ends without the conserved phenylalanine or tryptophan. The genes are TRBV2 and TRBJ2-1, with 7 bases matching TRBD2. Trimming took 5 bases from V and 5 from J; bases not matched to a gene: 12. The CDR3 has 16 residues. Germline V gene data show CDR1 as SNHLY and CDR2 as FYNNEI. The CDR3 nucleotides are TGTGCCAGCAGTCGTATTGGGGGACGGGGGGACAATGAGCAGTTCTCC. The encoded protein is CASSRIGGRGDNEQFS.

There are many counts of this clonotype. The chain joins TRBV12-3 or TRBV12-4 to TRBJ2-7; TRBD2 matches 8 bases. There are 18 residues in the CDR3. Trimming took 2 bases from V and 0 from J; bases not matched to a gene: 12. The CDR3 is CASSLSSSGGSISYEQYF. The CDR3, as DNA: TGTGCCAGCAGTTTATCTTCCAGCGGGGGATCAATCTCCTACGAGCAGTACTTC.

This clonotype was counted at least ten times. J is TRBJ2-3 and V is TRBV5-1; D perhaps matches TRBD2 (6 bases). With 4 bases removed from V and 4 bases from J, the gap between germline ends came to 16 bases. Germline values: CDR1 SGHRS, CDR2 YFSETQ. The CDR3 is made up of 15 amino acids. The CDR3 bases are TGCGCCAGCAGCATGAAGGAGGGGTTCGCAGATACGCAGTATTTT. Its protein is CASSMKEGFADTQYF.

In its sample, this clonotype was seen many times. The J gene is TRBJ2-3, the V gene TRBV11-3; D remains ambiguous. V was cut by 2 bases and J by 7 bases, with 19 bases left in between. CDR3 length equals 16 residues. Germline CDR1 reads SGHNT; CDR2 reads YENEEA. The CDR3 coding sequence is TGTGCCAGCAGCTTATACCAAGGCGACTTGGGGAATACGCAGTATTTT. Translating gives CASSLYQGDLGNTQYF.

Ten or more counts support this clonotype. The rearrangement uses TRBV11-2 and TRBJ1-2, with D hard to call. This CDR3 has 14 residues. Germline CDR1 and CDR2: SGHAT and FQNNGV. V shed 5 bases and J shed 5 bases, with 15 bases lying between them. The CDR3 reads CASSPRYLTYGYTF. CDR3 nucleotides: TGTGCCAGCAGCCCCCGATACCTGACTTATGGCTACACCTTC.